These T cell receptor beta chains were read from a single sample in a study of T-cell memory formation after mild COVID-19. TCRdb ran MiXCR on the 5' RACE reads and lists one entry per CDR3 protein. The sample records 450,000 to 650,000 distinct CDR3 sequences, less than 25% being singletons. The sequencing input was PBMCs or a T cell subset sorted from them (not recorded which). The receptors come from an adult woman who had mild COVID-19 (a few samples of this study predate the infection). Cell type and time point are not known. Each CDR3 is given with its conserved first and last residue. Fields, in order: J gene, D gene, V gene, clone size, CDR3 protein, CDR3 DNA. A D gene is named only where the DNA matches it firmly. Size is omitted from some rows. Given values are once, few, many or a class for expanded clones.

j_gene: TRBJ1-4
d_gene: -
v_gene: TRBV5-1
abundance: -
CDR3aa: CASRAPGRQLMKNCFF
CDR3nt: -

j_gene: TRBJ2-1
d_gene: TRBD2
v_gene: TRBV7-8
abundance: -
CDR3aa: CASSPLGLAGVVQFF
CDR3nt: TGTGCCAGCAGCCCATTGGGACTAGCGGGGGTTGTGCAGTTCTTC

j_gene: TRBJ2-7
d_gene: -
v_gene: TRBV6-2/TRBV6-3
abundance: many
CDR3aa: CASSYSSDSYEQYF
CDR3nt: TGTGCCAGCAGTTACTCGAGTGACTCCTACGAGCAGTACTTC

j_gene: TRBJ2-5
d_gene: -
v_gene: TRBV12-3/TRBV12-4
abundance: -
CDR3aa: CASSRGFRQETQYF
CDR3nt: TGTGCCAGCAGTAGAGGGTTCCGCCAAGAGACCCAGTACTTC

j_gene: TRBJ1-1
d_gene: -
v_gene: TRBV7-8
abundance: few
CDR3aa: CASSLQGLAAEAFF
CDR3nt: TGTGCCAGCAGCTTACAGGGCCTGGCCGCTGAAGCTTTCTTT

j_gene: TRBJ2-1
d_gene: -
v_gene: TRBV29-1
abundance: few
CDR3aa: CSVGRGGSSYNEQFF
CDR3nt: TGCAGCGTTGGGAGGGGGGGTAGCTCCTACAATGAGCAGTTCTTC

j_gene: TRBJ1-2
d_gene: -
v_gene: TRBV7-9
abundance: few
CDR3aa: CATKSGLANYGYTF
CDR3nt: TGTGCCACAAAATCGGGACTCGCTAACTATGGCTACACCTTC

j_gene: TRBJ2-1
d_gene: TRBD2
v_gene: TRBV4-2
abundance: -
CDR3aa: CASSPGTSGSADNEQFF
CDR3nt: TGTGCCAGCAGCCCCGGGACTAGCGGGAGTGCTGACAATGAGCAGTTCTTC

j_gene: TRBJ2-1
d_gene: -
v_gene: TRBV25-1
abundance: few
CDR3aa: CASSERRAEQFF
CDR3nt: TGTGCCAGCAGTGAAAGAAGGGCTGAGCAGTTCTTC

j_gene: TRBJ2-2
d_gene: TRBD2
v_gene: TRBV2
abundance: few
CDR3aa: CASSETREWTGELFF
CDR3nt: TGTGCCAGCAGTGAGACGCGGGAGTGGACCGGGGAGCTGTTTTTT

j_gene: TRBJ1-1
d_gene: -
v_gene: TRBV20-1
abundance: -
CDR3aa: CSARTPRDGNTEAFF
CDR3nt: TGCAGTGCTAGAACTCCCCGGGACGGGAACACTGAAGCTTTCTTT

j_gene: TRBJ2-1
d_gene: -
v_gene: TRBV7-9
abundance: few
CDR3aa: CASSPLRLDNEQFF
CDR3nt: TGTGCCAGCAGCCCGCTCCGACTCGACAATGAGCAGTTCTTC

j_gene: TRBJ2-1
d_gene: TRBD2
v_gene: TRBV12-3/TRBV12-4
abundance: few
CDR3aa: CASSLIAGGPGSYNEQFF
CDR3nt: TGTGCCAGCAGTTTAATAGCGGGAGGGCCCGGCTCCTACAATGAGCAGTTCTTC

j_gene: TRBJ2-6
d_gene: TRBD2
v_gene: TRBV19
abundance: -
CDR3aa: CASSALAARSGANVLTF
CDR3nt: TGTGCCAGTAGTGCTCTAGCGGCCAGATCTGGGGCCAACGTCCTGACTTTC

j_gene: TRBJ2-1
d_gene: TRBD2
v_gene: TRBV5-1
abundance: few
CDR3aa: CASSSRTSGAVYNEQFF
CDR3nt: TGCGCCAGCAGCTCACGGACTAGCGGGGCCGTATACAATGAGCAGTTCTTC

j_gene: TRBJ2-3
d_gene: -
v_gene: TRBV20-1
abundance: -
CDR3aa: CSAPAPLQRVSTDTQYF
CDR3nt: TGCAGTGCTCCGGCCCCACTCCAGCGGGTGTCCACAGATACGCAGTATTTT

j_gene: TRBJ2-2
d_gene: -
v_gene: TRBV20-1
abundance: -
CDR3aa: CSARDANTGELFF
CDR3nt: TGCAGCGCCCGGGACGCGAACACCGGGGAGCTGTTTTTT

j_gene: TRBJ1-5
d_gene: TRBD1
v_gene: TRBV6-2/TRBV6-3
abundance: few
CDR3aa: CASRTGGSGNQPQHF
CDR3nt: TGTGCCAGCCGGACAGGCGGGTCGGGCAATCAGCCCCAGCATTTT

j_gene: TRBJ1-1
d_gene: -
v_gene: TRBV5-1
abundance: many
CDR3aa: CASSLTGSNTEAFF
CDR3nt: TGCGCCAGCAGCTTGACAGGGAGTAACACTGAAGCTTTCTTT

j_gene: TRBJ2-3
d_gene: -
v_gene: TRBV5-1
abundance: few
CDR3aa: CASWGSSTDTQYF
CDR3nt: TGCGCCAGCTGGGGGAGCAGCACAGATACGCAGTATTTT

j_gene: TRBJ1-6
d_gene: -
v_gene: TRBV27
abundance: -
CDR3aa: CASSPHSYRVWDLNSPLHF
CDR3nt: TGTGCCAGCAGTCCCCATTCGTACAGGGTTTGGGACTTGAATTCACCCCTCCACTTT

j_gene: TRBJ2-3
d_gene: TRBD1
v_gene: TRBV12-3/TRBV12-4
abundance: few
CDR3aa: CASSIQGTYTDTQYF
CDR3nt: TGTGCCAGCAGCATACAGGGGACCTACACAGATACGCAGTATTTT

j_gene: TRBJ2-3
d_gene: -
v_gene: TRBV20-1
abundance: -
CDR3aa: CSAMRSGMGTRTDTQYF
CDR3nt: TGCAGTGCTATGCGGAGTGGGATGGGTACTCGCACAGATACGCAGTATTTT

j_gene: TRBJ1-1
d_gene: -
v_gene: TRBV7-9
abundance: -
CDR3aa: CASSLGTDLRGAFF
CDR3nt: TGTGCCAGCAGCTTAGGGACAGACCTACGGGGGGCTTTCTTT

j_gene: TRBJ1-5
d_gene: TRBD1
v_gene: TRBV12-3/TRBV12-4
abundance: few
CDR3aa: CASSLWDSNQPQHF
CDR3nt: TGTGCCAGCAGTTTATGGGACAGTAATCAGCCCCAGCATTTT

j_gene: TRBJ2-5
d_gene: TRBD2
v_gene: TRBV20-1
abundance: -
CDR3aa: CSAATAAVLAGSATQYF
CDR3nt: TGCAGTGCGGCTACGGCTGCGGTACTAGCGGGATCAGCGACCCAGTACTTC

j_gene: TRBJ2-7
d_gene: -
v_gene: TRBV18
abundance: -
CDR3aa: CASSPPTAGPIGEYF
CDR3nt: TGTGCCAGCTCACCACCCACGGCAGGGCCGATAGGGGAGTACTTC

j_gene: TRBJ2-5
d_gene: TRBD1
v_gene: TRBV20-1
abundance: -
CDR3aa: CSAINTGEETQYF
CDR3nt: TGCAGTGCTATCAATACAGGGGAAGAGACCCAGTACTTC

j_gene: TRBJ2-1
d_gene: TRBD2
v_gene: TRBV3-1
abundance: few
CDR3aa: CASSLFAARGNEQFF
CDR3nt: TGTGCCAGCAGCCTATTTGCTGCGCGGGGGAATGAGCAGTTCTTC

j_gene: TRBJ1-2
d_gene: -
v_gene: TRBV7-8
abundance: -
CDR3aa: CASSLVDTYGYTF
CDR3nt: TGTGCCAGCAGCTTAGTAGATACCTATGGCTACACCTTC

j_gene: TRBJ1-1
d_gene: -
v_gene: TRBV25-1
abundance: -
CDR3aa: CASSEQGSTEAFF
CDR3nt: TGTGCCAGCAGTGAACAGGGGAGCACTGAAGCTTTCTTT

j_gene: TRBJ2-2
d_gene: -
v_gene: TRBV20-1
abundance: few
CDR3aa: CSARENTGELFF
CDR3nt: TGCAGTGCTAGAGAGAACACCGGGGAGCTGTTTTTT

j_gene: TRBJ2-1
d_gene: TRBD2
v_gene: TRBV15
abundance: -
CDR3aa: CATSRDDGGGYYNEQFF
CDR3nt: TGTGCCACCAGCAGAGATGACGGCGGGGGTTATTACAATGAGCAGTTCTTC

j_gene: TRBJ2-1
d_gene: -
v_gene: TRBV6-5
abundance: few
CDR3aa: CASSYGASEREQFF
CDR3nt: TGTGCCAGCAGTTACGGGGCTAGCGAGAGAGAGCAGTTCTTC

j_gene: TRBJ1-4
d_gene: -
v_gene: TRBV6-5
abundance: few
CDR3aa: CASSSFGTGLEKLFF
CDR3nt: TGTGCCAGCAGTTCCTTCGGGACGGGCCTTGAAAAACTGTTTTTT

j_gene: TRBJ2-1
d_gene: -
v_gene: TRBV7-9
abundance: few
CDR3aa: CASSPGTDANEQFF
CDR3nt: TGTGCCAGCAGCCCCGGGACGGATGCAAATGAGCAGTTCTTC

j_gene: TRBJ2-2
d_gene: TRBD2
v_gene: TRBV12-3/TRBV12-4
abundance: few
CDR3aa: CASSGGLALGELFF
CDR3nt: TGTGCCAGCAGTGGGGGACTAGCGTTGGGGGAGCTGTTTTTT

j_gene: TRBJ1-5
d_gene: -
v_gene: TRBV10-3
abundance: few
CDR3aa: CAVTKGLDQPQHF
CDR3nt: TGTGCCGTAACAAAGGGGTTGGATCAGCCCCAGCATTTT

j_gene: TRBJ2-1
d_gene: -
v_gene: TRBV7-8
abundance: -
CDR3aa: CASSSMLSGAISYNEQFF
CDR3nt: TGTGCCAGCAGCTCCATGTTATCGGGGGCGATCTCCTACAATGAGCAGTTCTTC

j_gene: TRBJ2-5
d_gene: -
v_gene: TRBV29-1
abundance: -
CDR3aa: CSVGDRRETQYF
CDR3nt: TGCAGCGTTGGGGACCGGCGTGAGACCCAGTACTTC

j_gene: TRBJ1-4
d_gene: TRBD1
v_gene: TRBV5-1
abundance: few
CDR3aa: CASSWDSGNEKLFF
CDR3nt: TGCGCCAGCAGCTGGGACAGCGGGAATGAAAAACTGTTTTTT

j_gene: TRBJ2-7
d_gene: -
v_gene: TRBV27
abundance: -
CDR3aa: CASSPRAGYSYEQYF
CDR3nt: TGTGCCAGCAGTCCACGGGCAGGCTACTCCTACGAGCAGTACTTC

j_gene: TRBJ2-2
d_gene: -
v_gene: TRBV3-1
abundance: -
CDR3aa: CASSQYETRPWGPGELFF
CDR3nt: TGTGCCAGCAGCCAGTACGAAACCAGGCCTTGGGGACCCGGGGAGCTGTTTTTT

j_gene: TRBJ2-1
d_gene: TRBD2
v_gene: TRBV24-1
abundance: -
CDR3aa: CATSDLRGPAGDNEQFF
CDR3nt: TGTGCCACCAGTGATTTGCGAGGCCCGGCGGGGGACAATGAGCAGTTCTTC

j_gene: TRBJ2-7
d_gene: -
v_gene: TRBV6-5
abundance: -
CDR3aa: CASSYRQAYEQYF
CDR3nt: TGTGCCAGCAGTTATCGGCAGGCCTACGAGCAGTACTTC